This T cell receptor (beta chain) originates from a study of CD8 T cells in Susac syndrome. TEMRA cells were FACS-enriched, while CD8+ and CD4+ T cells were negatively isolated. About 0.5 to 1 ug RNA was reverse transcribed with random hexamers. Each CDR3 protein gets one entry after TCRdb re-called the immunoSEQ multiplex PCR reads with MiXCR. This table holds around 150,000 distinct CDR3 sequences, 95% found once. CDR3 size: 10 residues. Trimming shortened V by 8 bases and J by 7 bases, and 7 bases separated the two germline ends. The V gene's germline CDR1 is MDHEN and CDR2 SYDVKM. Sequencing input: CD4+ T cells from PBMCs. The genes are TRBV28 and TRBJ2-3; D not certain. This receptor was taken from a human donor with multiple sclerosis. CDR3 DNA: TGTGCCAGCTACATGAATACGCAGTATTTT. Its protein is CASYMNTQYF.